This paragraph reports one T cell receptor (beta chain). Its cognate antigen is unknown. This entry is derived from a study of OX40 agonist ivuxolimab in advanced cancers. Germline V lookup: CDR1 SGHNT, CDR2 YYREEE (reference sequence). The CDR3 loop spans 15 amino acids. The V segment lost 4 bases and the J segment 5 bases; nucleotides outside the gene matches: 10. Blood draws occurred at baseline, cycle 4 day 1, and cycle 7 day 1. Some clones are missing from TCRdb's copy, which holds only in-frame ones; the method was immunoSEQ multiplex PCR. This sample carries approximately 82,000 clones, 80% to 95% of them seen once, and the ten largest clones take about 0.7%. General study findings and limits: Mean expanded clone counts were higher in CD8+ than CD4+ T cells.

This receptor was taken from an adult with an advanced solid tumor such as melanoma, head and neck, liver or kidney cancer. J is TRBJ2-5 and V is TRBV5-4; 8 bases match TRBD2. The sample here was CD4+ or CD8+ T cells sorted from blood, taken in a trial of the OX40 agonist ivuxolimab. The CDR3 spells CASSVPGGHMETQYF. CDR3 nucleotide sequence: TGTGCCAGCAGCGTACCGGGGGGGCACATGGAGACCCAGTACTTC.